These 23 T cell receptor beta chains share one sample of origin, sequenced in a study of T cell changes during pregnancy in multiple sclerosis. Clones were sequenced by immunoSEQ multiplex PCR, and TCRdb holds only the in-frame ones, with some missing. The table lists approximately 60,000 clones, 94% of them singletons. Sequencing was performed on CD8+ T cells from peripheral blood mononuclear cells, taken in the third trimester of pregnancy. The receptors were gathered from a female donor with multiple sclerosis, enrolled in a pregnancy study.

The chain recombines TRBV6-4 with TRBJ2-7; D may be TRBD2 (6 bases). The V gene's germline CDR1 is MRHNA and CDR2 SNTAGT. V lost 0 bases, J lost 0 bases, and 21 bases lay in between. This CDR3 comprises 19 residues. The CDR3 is CASSDSSGLAADYSYEQYF. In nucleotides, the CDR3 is TGTGCCAGCAGTGACTCTTCCGGATTAGCGGCCGACTACTCCTACGAGCAGTACTTC.

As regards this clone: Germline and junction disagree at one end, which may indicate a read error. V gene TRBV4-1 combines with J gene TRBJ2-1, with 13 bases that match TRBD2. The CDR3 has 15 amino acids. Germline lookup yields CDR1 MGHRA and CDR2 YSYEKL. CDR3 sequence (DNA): TGCGCCAGCAGCCAACCTGGGACTAGCGGGAATGCGCAGTTCTTC. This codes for CASSQPGTSGNAQFF.

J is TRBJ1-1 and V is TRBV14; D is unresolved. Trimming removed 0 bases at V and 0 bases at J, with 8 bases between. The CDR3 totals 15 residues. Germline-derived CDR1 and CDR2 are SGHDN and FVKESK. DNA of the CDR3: TGTGCCAGCAGCCAAGATCAGATAATGAACACTGAAGCTTTCTTT. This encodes CASSQDQIMNTEAFF. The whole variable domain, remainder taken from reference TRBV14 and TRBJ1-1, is EAGVTQFPSHSVIEKGQTVTLRCDPISGHDNLYWYRRVMGKEIKFLLHFVKESKQDESGMPNNRFLAERTGGTYSTLKVQPAELEDSGVYFCASSQDQIMNTEAFFGQGTRLTVV.

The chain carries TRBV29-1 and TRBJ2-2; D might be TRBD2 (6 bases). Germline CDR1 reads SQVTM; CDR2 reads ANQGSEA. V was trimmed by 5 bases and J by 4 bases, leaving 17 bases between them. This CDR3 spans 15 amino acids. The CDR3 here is CSVLGIADSTGELFF. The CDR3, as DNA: TGCAGCGTTTTGGGGATAGCGGATAGCACCGGGGAGCTGTTTTTT.

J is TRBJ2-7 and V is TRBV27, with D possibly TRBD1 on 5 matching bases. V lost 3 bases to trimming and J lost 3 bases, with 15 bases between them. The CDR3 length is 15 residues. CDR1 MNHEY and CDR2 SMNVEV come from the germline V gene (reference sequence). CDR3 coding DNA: TGTGCCAGCAGTTTCTTGGCAGGGCGGAACTACGAGCAGTACTTC. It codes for CASSFLAGRNYEQYF.

DNA of the CDR3: TGTGCCAGCAGCCCCGGGACAGGAGGGCACGAGCAGTACTTC. It translates to CASSPGTGGHEQYF. The chain recombines TRBV9 with TRBJ2-7, with 8 bases fitting TRBD1. The CDR3 loop spans 14 amino acids. J gave up 5 bases and V 4 bases, and 8 bases lay outside the gene matches. The germline CDR1 and CDR2 sequences are SGDLS and YYNGEE.

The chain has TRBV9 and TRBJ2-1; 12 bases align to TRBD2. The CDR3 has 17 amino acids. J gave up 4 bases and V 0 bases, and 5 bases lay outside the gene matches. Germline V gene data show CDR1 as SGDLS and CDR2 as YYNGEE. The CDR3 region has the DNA TGTGCCAGCAGCGTAGGTCGACTAGCGGGAGTGTACAATGAGCAGTTCTTC. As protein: CASSVGRLAGVYNEQFF.

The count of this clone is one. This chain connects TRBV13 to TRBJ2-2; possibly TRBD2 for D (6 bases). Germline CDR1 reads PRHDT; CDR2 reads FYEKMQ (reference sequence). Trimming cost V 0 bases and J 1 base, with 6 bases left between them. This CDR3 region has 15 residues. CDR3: CASSLGGGNTGELFF. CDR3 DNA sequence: TGTGCCAGCAGCTTAGGCGGGGGGAACACCGGGGAGCTGTTTTTT.

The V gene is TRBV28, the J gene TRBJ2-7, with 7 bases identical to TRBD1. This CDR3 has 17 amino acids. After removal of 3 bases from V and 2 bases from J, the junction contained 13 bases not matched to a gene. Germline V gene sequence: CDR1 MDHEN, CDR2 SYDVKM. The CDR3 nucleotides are TGTGCCAGCAGTTTCCCTCCCGACAGGGATTCGACCTACGAGCAGTACTTC. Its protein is CASSFPPDRDSTYEQYF. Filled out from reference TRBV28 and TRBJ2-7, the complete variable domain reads DVKVTQSSRYLVKRTGEKVFLECVQDMDHENMFWYRQDPGLGLRLIYFSYDVKMKEKGDIPEGYSVSREKKERFSLILESASTNQTSMYLCASSFPPDRDSTYEQYFGPGTRLTVT.

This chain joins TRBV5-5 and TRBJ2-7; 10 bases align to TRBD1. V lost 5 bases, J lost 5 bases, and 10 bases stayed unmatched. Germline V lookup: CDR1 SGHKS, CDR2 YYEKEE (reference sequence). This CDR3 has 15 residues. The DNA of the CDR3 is TGTGCCAGCAGGTCCCCGGGGACAGGGGCCCACGAGCAGTACTTC. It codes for CASRSPGTGAHEQYF. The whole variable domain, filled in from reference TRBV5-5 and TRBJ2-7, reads DAGVTQSPTHLIKTRGQQVTLRCSPISGHKSVSWYQQVLGQGPQFIFQYYEKEERGRGNFPDRFSARQFPNYSSELNVNALLLGDSALYLCASRSPGTGAHEQYFGPGTRLTVT.

CDR3 in amino acids: CASSLGTSDKPYNEQFF. The CDR3 DNA follows: TGTGCCAGCAGCTTAGGGACTAGCGACAAACCCTACAATGAGCAGTTCTTC. This sequence joins TRBV7-6 and TRBJ2-1, with 9 nucleotides matching TRBD2. V shed 1 base and J 2 bases; nucleotides not matched to a gene: 6. This CDR3 contains 17 residues. Germline V lookup: CDR1 SGHVS, CDR2 FNYEAQ. The full variable domain, completed using reference TRBV7-6 and TRBJ2-1, is GAGVSQSPRYKVTKRGQDVALRCDPISGHVSLYWYRQALGQGPEFLTYFNYEAQQDKSGLPNDRFSAERPEGSISTLTIQRTEQRDSAMYRCASSLGTSDKPYNEQFFGPGTRLTVL.

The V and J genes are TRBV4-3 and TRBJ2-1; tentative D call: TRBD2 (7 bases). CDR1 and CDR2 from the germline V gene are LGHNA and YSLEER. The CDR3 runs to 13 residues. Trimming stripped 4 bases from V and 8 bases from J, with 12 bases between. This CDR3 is CASSPWGGDEQFF. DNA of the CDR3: TGCGCCAGCAGCCCTTGGGGGGGCGATGAGCAGTTCTTC.

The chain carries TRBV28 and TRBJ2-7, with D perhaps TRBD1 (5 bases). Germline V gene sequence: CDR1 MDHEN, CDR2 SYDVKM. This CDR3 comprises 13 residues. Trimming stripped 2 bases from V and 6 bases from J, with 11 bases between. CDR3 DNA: TGTGCCAGCAGTTTAACTGGGGCGCCCGAGCAGTACTTC. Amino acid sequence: CASSLTGAPEQYF.

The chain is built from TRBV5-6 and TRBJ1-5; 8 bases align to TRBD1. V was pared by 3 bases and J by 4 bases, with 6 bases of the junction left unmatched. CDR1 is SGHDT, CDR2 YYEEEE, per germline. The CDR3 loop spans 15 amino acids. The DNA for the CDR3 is TGTGCCAGCAGCTATGGGACAGGAGTAAATCAGCCCCAGCATTTT. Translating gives CASSYGTGVNQPQHF.

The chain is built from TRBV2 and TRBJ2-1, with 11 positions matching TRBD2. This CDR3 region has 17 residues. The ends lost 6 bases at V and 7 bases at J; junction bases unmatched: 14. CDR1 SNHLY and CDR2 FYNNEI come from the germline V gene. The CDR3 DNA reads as TGTGCCAGCAGCCAGGAACTAGCGGGAGATTTGGGTAATGAGCAGTTCTTC. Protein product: CASSQELAGDLGNEQFF. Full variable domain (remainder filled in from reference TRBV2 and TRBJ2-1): EPEVTQTPSHQVTQMGQEVILRCVPISNHLYFYWYRQILGQKVEFLVSFYNNEISEKSEIFDDQFSVERPDGSNFTLKIRSTKLEDSAMYFCASSQELAGDLGNEQFFGPGTRLTVL.

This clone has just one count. The DNA for the CDR3 is TGTGCCAGCAGCTTCCTACAGGGTCAAGAGACCCAGTACTTC. Residues: CASSFLQGQETQYF. The rearrangement links TRBV7-9 to TRBJ2-5, with a possible D match to TRBD1 (6 bases). The V end was cut by 3 bases, the J end by 2 bases, with 10 bases between. The CDR3 runs 14 residues. Germline-derived CDR1 and CDR2 are SEHNR and FQNEAQ (reference sequence).

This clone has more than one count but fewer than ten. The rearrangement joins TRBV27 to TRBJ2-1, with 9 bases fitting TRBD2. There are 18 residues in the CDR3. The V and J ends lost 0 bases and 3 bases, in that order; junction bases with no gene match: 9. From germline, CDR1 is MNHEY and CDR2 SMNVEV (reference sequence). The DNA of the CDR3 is TGTGCCAGCAGTTTATCGAGGCTAGCGGGGCCCCGCTACAATGAGCAGTTCTTC. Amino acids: CASSLSRLAGPRYNEQFF.

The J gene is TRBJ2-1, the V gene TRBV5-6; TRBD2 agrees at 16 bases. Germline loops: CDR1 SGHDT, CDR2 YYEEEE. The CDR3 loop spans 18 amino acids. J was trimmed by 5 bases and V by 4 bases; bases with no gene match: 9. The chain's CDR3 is CASSGPGLAGGTNNEQFF. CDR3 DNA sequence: TGTGCCAGCAGCGGTCCGGGACTAGCGGGAGGGACAAACAATGAGCAGTTCTTC. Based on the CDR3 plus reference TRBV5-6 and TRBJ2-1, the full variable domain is DAGVTQSPTHLIKTRGQQVTLRCSPKSGHDTVSWYQQALGQGPQFIFQYYEEEERQRGNFPDRFSGHQFPNYSSELNVNALLLGDSALYLCASSGPGLAGGTNNEQFFGPGTRLTVL.

The CDR3: CASSPRLAGGGSTDTQYF. In nucleotides, the CDR3 is TGTGCCAGCAGCCCCAGACTAGCGGGAGGCGGTAGCACAGATACGCAGTATTTT. This chain uses TRBV13 with TRBJ2-3; 13 nucleotides agree with TRBD2. Losses at the gene ends were 5 bases for V and 0 bases for J; bases not matched to a gene: 8. The CDR3 length is 18 residues. CDR1 is PRHDT and CDR2 is FYEKMQ in the germline V gene (reference sequence).

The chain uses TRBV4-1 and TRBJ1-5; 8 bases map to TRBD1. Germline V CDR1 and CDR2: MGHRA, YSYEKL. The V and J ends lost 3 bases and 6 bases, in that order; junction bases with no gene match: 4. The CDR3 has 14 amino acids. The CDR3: CASSHTGGSQPQHF. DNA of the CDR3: TGCGCCAGCAGCCATACAGGGGGTAGTCAGCCCCAGCATTTT.

The CDR3, as DNA: TGTGCCAGCAGTTTCAGGACTAGAGGCTACAATGAGCAGTTCTTC. This codes for CASSFRTRGYNEQFF. The rearrangement uses TRBV27 and TRBJ2-1; 7 bases are shared with TRBD2. Germline V gene lookup returns CDR1 MNHEY and CDR2 SMNVEV (reference sequence). The CDR3 spans 15 residues. Unmatched junction bases numbered 5, after V lost 3 bases and J lost 3 bases.

In DNA form, the CDR3 reads TGTGCCAGCAGCTTAGGCGCAGGGGGGTTAGATGGCTACACCTTC. This sequence encodes CASSLGAGGLDGYTF. This chain joins TRBV7-9 and TRBJ1-2, with 7 bases that match TRBD1. The CDR3 has 15 residues. In germline, CDR1 is SEHNR, CDR2 FQNEAQ (reference sequence). The V gene end was trimmed by 1 base and the J gene end by 6 bases; junction bases not matched to a gene: 8.

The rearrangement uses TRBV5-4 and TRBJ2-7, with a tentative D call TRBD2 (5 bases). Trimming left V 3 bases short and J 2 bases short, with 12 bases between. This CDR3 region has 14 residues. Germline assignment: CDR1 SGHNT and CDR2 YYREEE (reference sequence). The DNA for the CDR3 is TGTGCCAGCAGCTGGGAGCCCCAGGCCTACGAGCAGTACTTC. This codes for CASSWEPQAYEQYF.